Below, 30 T cell receptor beta chains from the same sample are listed, as sequenced in a study of blood T cell repertoires in COVID-19. Clones were sequenced by immunoSEQ multiplex PCR, and TCRdb holds only the in-frame ones, with some missing. The sample shows 240,000 or so clones, about 90% of them seen only once. The sequenced material came from PBMCs or T cells enriched from blood (not recorded which). Source of these receptors: a woman aged 40 to 50 with acute COVID-19.

The chain has TRBV11-2 and TRBJ2-7; 7 positions agree with TRBD2. Germline trimming cut 0 bases from V and 7 bases from J; bases unmatched to any gene: 12. CDR3 length equals 16 residues. Germline lookup yields CDR1 SGHAT and CDR2 FQNNGV. The CDR3 DNA reads TGTGCCAGCAGCTTAGAACGTGGCGGGAGCTTAGGAGAGCAGTACTTC. Translating it yields CASSLERGGSLGEQYF.

This clone is a singleton in its sample. The genes are TRBV27 and TRBJ1-1, with D possibly matching TRBD1 (5 bases). This CDR3 comprises 14 residues. The V end lost 5 bases, the J end lost 0 bases, and 10 bases lay between the germline ends. Germline values: CDR1 MNHEY, CDR2 SMNVEV (reference sequence). CDR3 loop: CASSRRGVNTEAFF. The CDR3 coding sequence is TGTGCCAGCAGTCGTCGGGGGGTGAACACTGAAGCTTTCTTT.

V usage is TRBV13 and J usage is TRBJ2-7; 9 bases map to TRBD2. CDR3 size: 11 residues. Germline assignment: CDR1 PRHDT and CDR2 FYEKMQ (reference sequence). Trimming removed 8 bases from V and 6 bases from J; junction bases left unmatched: 2. CDR3 DNA sequence: TGTGCCAGCGCTAGCGGGACCGAGCAGTACTTC. Translated, it gives CASASGTEQYF.

The chain joins TRBV5-1 to TRBJ2-1; 9 bases match TRBD2. This CDR3 region has 15 residues. J was trimmed by 9 bases and V by 4 bases; bases with no gene match: 11. Germline V gives CDR1 SGHRS, CDR2 YFSETQ. DNA of the CDR3: TGCGCCAGCAGCCGAGAGGCGGGAGGGGGCCCTGAGCAGTTCTTC. This encodes CASSREAGGGPEQFF.

The chain links TRBV14 to TRBJ2-3; 7 nucleotides match TRBD2. Germline CDR1 reads SGHDN; CDR2 reads FVKESK. CDR3 length: 16 amino acids. V dropped 4 bases and J dropped 2; count of bases not matched to a gene: 9. The CDR3 reads CASSLLTGRATDTQYF. Written as DNA, the CDR3 is TGTGCCAGCAGCCTACTAACGGGGAGGGCCACAGATACGCAGTATTTT.

This clone occurred many times. The chain employs TRBV9 and TRBJ2-1, with 9 bases lining up with TRBD2. V lost 0 bases and J lost 4; bases outside the gene matches: 2. Germline CDR1 and CDR2: SGDLS and YYNGEE. This CDR3 contains 15 residues. The DNA for the CDR3 is TGTGCCAGCAGCGTAGTAGCGGGAGAGTACAATGAGCAGTTCTTC. Amino acid sequence: CASSVVAGEYNEQFF.

The chain combines TRBV2 with TRBJ2-1, with D unclear. The CDR3 has 14 residues. The germline V gene has CDR1 SNHLY and CDR2 FYNNEI. V dropped 5 bases and J dropped 4 bases, with 12 bases sitting between them. In nucleotides, the CDR3 is TGTGCCAGCAGTAGGAGTACCTTTTACAATGAGCAGTTCTTC. This encodes CASSRSTFYNEQFF. The full variable domain, with the rest looked up from reference TRBV2 and TRBJ2-1, is EPEVTQTPSHQVTQMGQEVILRCVPISNHLYFYWYRQILGQKVEFLVSFYNNEISEKSEIFDDQFSVERPDGSNFTLKIRSTKLEDSAMYFCASSRSTFYNEQFFGPGTRLTVL.

The chain couples TRBV3-1 (or the pseudogene TRBV3-2) to TRBJ2-1; D unresolved. The CDR3 sequence is 12 residues long. From germline, CDR1 is LGHDT and CDR2 YNNKEL (reference sequence). V gave up 3 bases and J gave up 10 bases, with 10 bases separating them. CDR3 sequence: CASSQALREQFF. The CDR3 DNA reads as TGTGCCAGCAGCCAGGCTCTGAGGGAGCAGTTCTTC.

The chain uses TRBV10-2 and TRBJ1-3; D may be TRBD1 (5 bases). The CDR3 extends over 15 amino acids. Between the trimmed V and J ends, which lost 8 bases and 0 bases, there was a span of 14 bases. In germline, CDR1 is WSHSY, CDR2 SAAADI. The CDR3, as DNA: TGCGCCAGCCGGGGACTCGGAGGCTCTGGAAACACCATATATTTT. Its translation: CASRGLGGSGNTIYF.

This clone showed up just a few times. The chain has TRBV19 and TRBJ1-5; D ambiguous. This CDR3 is 14 amino acids long. V dropped 3 bases and J dropped 1 base, with 7 bases sitting between them. CDR1 is LNHDA, CDR2 SQIVND, per germline (reference sequence). CDR3 in amino acids: CASSMQVSNQPQHF. In DNA form, the CDR3 reads TGTGCCAGTAGTATGCAGGTCAGCAATCAGCCCCAGCATTTT. Full variable domain (remainder filled in from reference TRBV19 and TRBJ1-5): DGGITQSPKYLFRKEGQNVTLSCEQNLNHDAMYWYRQDPGQGLRLIYYSQIVNDFQKGDIAEGYSVSREKKESFPLTVTSAQKNPTAFYLCASSMQVSNQPQHFGDGTRLSIL.

The chain is built from TRBV28 and TRBJ1-2; the D gene is possibly TRBD1 (6 bases). The germline CDR1 and CDR2 sequences are MDHEN and SYDVKM. The CDR3 spans 14 residues. Trimming pared 3 bases from V and 4 bases from J, leaving 12 bases between. Written as DNA, the CDR3 is TGTGCCAGCAGTTTTTCAGGGGCGTTCTATGGCTACACCTTC. The encoded protein is CASSFSGAFYGYTF.

The chain combines TRBV6-1 with TRBJ2-3, with D possibly being TRBD1 (5 bases). Deletions cut 3 bases from V and 6 bases from J, with 10 bases between. The CDR3 is 13 amino acids. CDR1 and CDR2 (germline): MNHNS, SASEGT. Here the CDR3 DNA reads TGTGCCAGCAGTGAGCGGTACAGGGATACGCAGTATTTT. It translates to CASSERYRDTQYF.

The chain carries TRBV5-4 and TRBJ1-4; D call uncertain. The length of the CDR3 is 13 residues. The germline V gene encodes CDR1 SGHNT and CDR2 YYREEE (reference sequence). The V and J ends lost 0 bases and 6 bases respectively, with 6 bases between them. The CDR3 protein is CASSLGADEKLFF. The CDR3 DNA is TGTGCCAGCAGCTTGGGAGCGGATGAAAAACTGTTTTTT.

The chain combines TRBV12-3 or TRBV12-4 with TRBJ1-5; D uncertain. Trimming stripped 10 bases from V and 0 bases from J, with 7 bases between. The CDR3 has 12 residues. CDR3 region: CATSLSNQPQHF. In nucleotides, the CDR3 is TGTGCCACTTCACTTAGCAATCAGCCCCAGCATTTT.

This chain connects TRBV5-1 to TRBJ1-3; D is undetermined. There are 16 residues in the CDR3. CDR1 is SGHRS and CDR2 is YFSETQ in the germline V gene. The V and J ends lost 0 bases and 0 bases respectively, with 10 bases between them. This CDR3 is CASSLDRYSSGNTIYF. For the CDR3, the DNA is TGCGCCAGCAGCTTGGATCGGTACAGCTCTGGAAACACCATATATTTT.

This clone was seen many times. The chain links TRBV11-2 to TRBJ2-3; 12 bases agree with TRBD2. The CDR3 is 18 residues long. J was trimmed by 1 base and V by 2 bases; bases with no gene match: 7. Germline assignment: CDR1 SGHAT and CDR2 FQNNGV. CDR3 loop: CASSLRASGRAGTDTQYF. CDR3 nucleotide sequence: TGTGCCAGCAGCTTAAGAGCTAGCGGGAGGGCCGGCACAGATACGCAGTATTTT.

The chain links TRBV5-6 to TRBJ2-7, with 8 bases aligning to TRBD2. The length of the CDR3 is 15 residues. Trimming removed 0 bases from V and 6 bases from J; junction bases left unmatched: 8. Germline CDR1 and CDR2: SGHDT and YYEEEE. CDR3 sequence (DNA): TGTGCCAGCAGCTTGGTCGGGGCGGGAGGAATCGAGCAGTACTTC. Translated: CASSLVGAGGIEQYF.

The rearrangement uses TRBV19 and TRBJ1-5; TRBD1 aligns across 10 bases. V was clipped by 6 bases and J by 5 bases; unmatched bases: 7. Germline V gives CDR1 LNHDA, CDR2 SQIVND (reference sequence). The CDR3 extends over 15 amino acids. The CDR3 DNA is TGTGCCAGTAGGCGGACAGGGGGTTTCGATCAGCCCCAGCATTTT. Its translation is CASRRTGGFDQPQHF.

The chain is built from TRBV11-2 and TRBJ2-3; D might be TRBD1 (5 bases). CDR1 SGHAT and CDR2 FQNNGV come from the germline V gene. The CDR3 is made up of 15 amino acids. The V end lost 1 base, the J end lost 0 bases, and 8 bases lay between the germline ends. The CDR3 DNA follows: TGTGCCAGCAGCTTAGTCAGGGCTAGCACAGATACGCAGTATTTT. Translation gives CASSLVRASTDTQYF.

CDR3 loop: CASSPNGNYGYTF. The CDR3 DNA follows: TGTGCCAGCAGCCCGAACGGGAACTATGGCTACACCTTC. The rearrangement links TRBV27 to TRBJ1-2; D gene ambiguous. The V gene's germline CDR1 is MNHEY and CDR2 SMNVEV (reference sequence). V dropped 6 bases and J dropped 2 bases, with 10 bases sitting between them. The CDR3 is made up of 13 amino acids.

V gene TRBV9 combines with J gene TRBJ1-2, with a possible D match to TRBD1 (6 bases). V lost 3 bases to trimming and J lost 0 bases, with 9 bases between them. Germline CDR1 and CDR2: SGDLS and YYNGEE. This CDR3 comprises 14 residues. In nucleotides, the CDR3 is TGTGCCAGCAGCGGGACAGTAGCTAACTATGGCTACACCTTC. This encodes CASSGTVANYGYTF. The variable domain in full, with the rest retrieved from reference TRBV9 and TRBJ1-2, is DSGVTQTPKHLITATGQRVTLRCSPRSGDLSVYWYQQSLDQGLQFLIQYYNGEERAKGNILERFSAQQFPDLHSELNLSSLELGDSALYFCASSGTVANYGYTFGSGTRLTVV.

The chain is built from TRBV5-1 and TRBJ2-3, with 12 nucleotides matching TRBD2. The J segment lost 5 bases and the V segment lost 4 bases, leaving 5 bases of the junction unmatched. The CDR3 is 15 residues long. Germline loops: CDR1 SGHRS, CDR2 YFSETQ. The CDR3 coding sequence is TGCGCCAGCAGCGCGGGACTAGCGGGCGGAGATACGCAGTATTTT. Protein sequence: CASSAGLAGGDTQYF.

The chain has TRBV20-1 and TRBJ2-5; D perhaps matches TRBD1 (6 bases). Looked up from germline, CDR1 is DFQATT and CDR2 is SNEGSKA (reference sequence). Trimming left V 3 bases short and J 7 bases short, with 9 bases between. The CDR3 totals 11 residues. CDR3 sequence reads: CSASKGGTQYF. In DNA, the CDR3 is TGCAGTGCTAGTAAAGGGGGGACCCAGTACTTC.

This clone was detected once. This chain joins TRBV7-9 and TRBJ1-2, with 9 bases lining up with TRBD1. Germline assignment: CDR1 SEHNR and CDR2 FQNEAQ (reference sequence). The CDR3 runs to 16 residues. J lost 8 bases, V lost 1 base, and 11 bases had no gene match. CDR3 protein: CASSLVPGQGLAGYTF. The CDR3 nucleotides are TGTGCCAGCAGCTTAGTCCCGGGACAGGGTCTAGCGGGCTACACCTTC.

The chain uses TRBV7-8 and TRBJ1-3; 7 bases are shared with TRBD1. V lost 6 bases to trimming and J lost 3 bases; unmatched junction nucleotides: 14. This CDR3 is 17 amino acids long. CDR1 is SGHVS, CDR2 FQNEAQ, per germline. In nucleotides, the CDR3 is TGTGCCAGCAGTTCCCCGACAGGGAAGCATAGTGGAAACACCATATATTTT. Protein sequence: CASSSPTGKHSGNTIYF. The full variable domain, completed using reference TRBV7-8 and TRBJ1-3, is GAGVSQSPRYKVAKRGQDVALRCDPISGHVSLFWYQQALGQGPEFLTYFQNEAQLDKSGLPSDRFFAERPEGSVSTLKIQRTQQEDSAVYLCASSSPTGKHSGNTIYFGEGSWLTVV.

V is TRBV5-4 and J is TRBJ1-1; 7 bases line up with TRBD1. Germline loops: CDR1 SGHNT, CDR2 YYREEE (reference sequence). The V gene end was trimmed by 0 bases and the J gene end by 1 base; junction bases not matched to a gene: 6. The CDR3 sequence is 16 residues long. CDR3 protein: CASSLAQGLGNTEAFF. CDR3 coding DNA: TGTGCCAGCAGCTTGGCACAGGGGTTAGGGAACACTGAAGCTTTCTTT. Together with reference TRBV5-4 and TRBJ1-1, the CDR3 gives the full variable domain: ETGVTQSPTHLIKTRGQQVTLRCSSQSGHNTVSWYQQALGQGPQFIFQYYREEENGRGNFPPRFSGLQFPNYSSELNVNALELDDSALYLCASSLAQGLGNTEAFFGQGTRLTVV.

V is TRBV9 and J is TRBJ1-6; D not certain. Per the germline V gene, CDR1 is SGDLS and CDR2 is YYNGEE. V was shortened by 0 bases and J by 9 bases, with 7 bases between the two germline ends. The CDR3 contains 13 residues. In nucleotides, the CDR3 is TGTGCCAGCAGCGTAGATGAGGGTTCACCCCTCCACTTT. The encoded protein is CASSVDEGSPLHF.

The chain combines TRBV19 with TRBJ1-5, with TRBD1 identical over 10 bases. CDR3 length: 15 residues. Germline V lookup: CDR1 LNHDA, CDR2 SQIVND (reference sequence). The J segment lost 6 bases and the V segment lost 5 bases, leaving 7 bases of the junction unmatched. In DNA form, the CDR3 reads TGTGCCAGTAGTGCCGGGACAGGGGTGTTTCAGCCCCAGCATTTT. Residues: CASSAGTGVFQPQHF.

The rearrangement links TRBV5-5 to TRBJ2-3, with TRBD2 identical over 8 bases. The CDR3 is 17 residues long. The V segment lost 2 bases and the J segment 5 bases; nucleotides outside the gene matches: 13. CDR1 is SGHKS and CDR2 is YYEKEE in the germline V gene (reference sequence). The CDR3 protein is CASSFSSGLAGKDTQYF. The CDR3 DNA reads as TGTGCCAGCAGCTTTTCCTCCGGACTAGCCGGAAAAGATACGCAGTATTTT.

This clone was seen just once. The rearrangement links TRBV7-2 to TRBJ2-1; D perhaps matches TRBD2 (6 bases). Germline CDR1 SGHTA, CDR2 FQGNSA. The V gene lost 2 bases and the J gene lost 5 bases, with 13 bases spanning the gap. This CDR3 is 15 amino acids long. In DNA form, the CDR3 reads TGTGCCAGCAGCTTATACGGGAGTTCAGACAATGAGCAGTTCTTC. Protein: CASSLYGSSDNEQFF.